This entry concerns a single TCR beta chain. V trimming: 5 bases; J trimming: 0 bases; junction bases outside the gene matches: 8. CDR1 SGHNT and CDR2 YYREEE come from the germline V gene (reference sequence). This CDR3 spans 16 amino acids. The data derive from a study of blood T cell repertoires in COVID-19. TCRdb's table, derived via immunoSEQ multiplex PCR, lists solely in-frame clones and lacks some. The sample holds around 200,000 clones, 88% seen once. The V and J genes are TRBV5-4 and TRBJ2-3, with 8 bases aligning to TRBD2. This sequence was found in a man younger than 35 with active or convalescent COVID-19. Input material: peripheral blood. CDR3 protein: CASRLELAVSTDTQYF. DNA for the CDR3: TGTGCCAGCAGATTAGAACTAGCGGTTAGCACAGATACGCAGTATTTT.